A selection of T cell receptor beta chains follows, all from one sample in a study. MiXCR was run by TCRdb on the 5' RACE reads, yielding one entry per CDR3 protein. The sample lists roughly 52,000 distinct CDR3 sequences, about 15% occurring once. Sample: naive CD4+ T cells sorted from blood. The receptors come from a female donor with breast cancer. CDR3s include the opening cysteine and the closing phenylalanine or tryptophan. The D gene is left open where the match is weak. Some rows mark clone size as missing; the rest say once, few, many or name a class of expanded clone.

>TRBV7-8|TRBJ2-2|many|-|15
TGTGCCAGCAGCCTCCTAGGAGGGAACACCGGGGAGCTGTTTTTT
CASSLLGGNTGELFF
>TRBV12-3/TRBV12-4|TRBJ2-5|many|-|17
TGTGCCAGCAGCCCAACCCTCTCCGGGACGCACAAAGAGACCCAGTACTTC
CASSPTLSGTHKETQYF
>TRBV4-1|TRBJ2-7|many|TRBD2|15
TGCGCCAGCAGACGCGGACTAGCGGGAACGTACGAGCAGTACTTC
CASRRGLAGTYEQYF
>TRBV20-1|TRBJ2-5|many|TRBD1|11
TGCAGTGCTAGCCGCCGGGACAGGGGTATCTTC
CSASRRDRGIF
>TRBV4-1|TRBJ1-2|few|-|13
TGCGCCAGCAGCCGTGTGGGGGACTATGGCTACACCTTC
CASSRVGDYGYTF
>TRBV20-1|TRBJ2-3|many|-|15
TGCAGTGCTAGAGATAACGGGGATGGGGCAGATACGCAGTATTTT
CSARDNGDGADTQYF
>TRBV7-9|TRBJ1-1|few|-|16
TGTGCCAGCCTAAGGGGGGCAAAGGGGGGATACACTGAAGCTTTCTTT
CASLRGAKGGYTEAFF
>TRBV5-1|TRBJ2-7|-|TRBD1|15
TGCGCCAGCAGCTTGGGGGACAGGACTCCCTACGAGCAGTACTTC
CASSLGDRTPYEQYF
>TRBV2|TRBJ2-7|many|TRBD1|14
TGTGCCAGCGGCCGGGACAGGGGTTCCTACGAGCAGTACTTC
CASGRDRGSYEQYF
>TRBV7-9|TRBJ1-5|-|TRBD1|13
TGTGCCAGCAACCAGGGGGGCAATCAGCCCCAGCATTTT
CASNQGGNQPQHF
>TRBV4-1|TRBJ2-2|few|TRBD1|15
TGCGCCAGCAGCCCGCGGACAGGGGGCACCGGGGAGCTGTTTTTT
CASSPRTGGTGELFF
>TRBV20-1|TRBJ2-3|-|TRBD2|14
TGCAGTGCTAGACTAGCGGGATACACAGATACGCAGTATTTT
CSARLAGYTDTQYF
>TRBV12-3/TRBV12-4|TRBJ1-1|few|-|14
TGTGCCAGCAGCGATTGGGGAGGAGGAACTGAAGCTTTCTTT
CASSDWGGGTEAFF
>TRBV5-5|TRBJ1-2|-|-|14
TGTGCCAGCAGCTCGACTCAGGGAGGCATTGGCTACACCTTC
CASSSTQGGIGYTF
>TRBV12-3/TRBV12-4|TRBJ2-2|-|-|12
TGTGCCAGCAGCATATACACCGGGGAGCTGTTTTTT
CASSIYTGELFF
>TRBV20-1|TRBJ2-7|-|TRBD1|14
TGCAGTGCTCCCCGGGACAGTCTTTCCTACGAGCAGTACTTC
CSAPRDSLSYEQYF
>TRBV20-1|TRBJ1-4|few|-|14
TGCAGTGCTATTACGAGGGGGGAAGGGGAAAAACTGTTTTTT
CSAITRGEGEKLFF
>TRBV28|TRBJ1-1|-|TRBD1|15
TGTGCCAGCACCGTGACAGGGGGTCATGGCACTGAAGCTTTCTTT
CASTVTGGHGTEAFF
>TRBV10-3|TRBJ2-3|many|TRBD2|14
TGTGCCATCAGTTCCACTAGCGGGGCAGATACGCAGTATTTT
CAISSTSGADTQYF
>TRBV6-2/TRBV6-3|TRBJ1-1|many|-|11
TGTGCCAGCAAGGACAGCGGTGAAGCTTTCTTT
CASKDSGEAFF
>TRBV5-5|TRBJ1-6|few|TRBD1|15
TGTGCCAGCAGCTTGTTCGACAGGGGCCCATGGGCCCTCCACTTT
CASSLFDRGPWALHF
>TRBV11-2|TRBJ1-6|-|-|15
TGTGCCAGCAGCCCATCCGGGACGGCAAATTCACCCCTCCACTTT
CASSPSGTANSPLHF
>TRBV7-2|TRBJ1-1|many|TRBD1|16
TGTGCCAGCAGCCCCGGGACAGGAGGAATGAACACTGAAGCTTTCTTT
CASSPGTGGMNTEAFF
>TRBV29-1|TRBJ1-1|-|-|12
TGCAGCGCTGGGTCCCTGAACACTGAAGCTTTCTTT
CSAGSLNTEAFF